This T cell receptor (beta chain) appears in the sequencing data of a study of T cells after yellow fever vaccination. Study outcomes and limitations: The bulk population could contribute abundant contaminating clonotypes to FACS-sorted repertoires. At around 96% for CD4 and approximately 89% for CD8, most primary-vaccination clones showed up again after the booster.

A single record per CDR3 protein comes from TCRdb applying MiXCR to the 5' RACE reads. The sample lists about 63,000 distinct CDR3 sequences; 7.4% were seen once. This clonotype was seen many times. What it recognizes is unknown. CDR1 is MGHRA, CDR2 YSYEKL, per germline. The CDR3 consists of 16 residues. Trimming cost V 0 bases and J 8 bases; bases outside gene matches: 4. The chain is built from TRBV4-1 and TRBJ2-1; 13 positions agree with TRBD2. The TCR comes from a young man who received the YFV17D yellow fever vaccine. Sample: CD8+ T cells sorted from PBMCs, taken 15 days after the yellow fever booster vaccination. Here the CDR3 DNA reads TGCGCCAGCAGCCAAGAACTAGCGGGAGGGCCTTATGAGCAGTTCTTC. Translating gives CASSQELAGGPYEQFF.